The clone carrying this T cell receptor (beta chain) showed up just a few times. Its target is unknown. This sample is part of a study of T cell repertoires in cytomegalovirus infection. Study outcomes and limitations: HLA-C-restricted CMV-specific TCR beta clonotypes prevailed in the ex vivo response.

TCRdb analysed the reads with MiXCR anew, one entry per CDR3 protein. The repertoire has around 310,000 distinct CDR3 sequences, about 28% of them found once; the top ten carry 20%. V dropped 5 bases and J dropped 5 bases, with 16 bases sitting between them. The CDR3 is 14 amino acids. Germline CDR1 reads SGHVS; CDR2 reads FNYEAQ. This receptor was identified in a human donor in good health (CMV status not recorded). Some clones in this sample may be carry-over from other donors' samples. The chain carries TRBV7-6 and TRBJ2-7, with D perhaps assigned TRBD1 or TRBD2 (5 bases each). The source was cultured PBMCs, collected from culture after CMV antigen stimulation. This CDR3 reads CASSLNLGTHEQYF. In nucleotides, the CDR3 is TGTGCCAGCAGCCTAAACTTAGGGACCCACGAGCAGTACTTC.